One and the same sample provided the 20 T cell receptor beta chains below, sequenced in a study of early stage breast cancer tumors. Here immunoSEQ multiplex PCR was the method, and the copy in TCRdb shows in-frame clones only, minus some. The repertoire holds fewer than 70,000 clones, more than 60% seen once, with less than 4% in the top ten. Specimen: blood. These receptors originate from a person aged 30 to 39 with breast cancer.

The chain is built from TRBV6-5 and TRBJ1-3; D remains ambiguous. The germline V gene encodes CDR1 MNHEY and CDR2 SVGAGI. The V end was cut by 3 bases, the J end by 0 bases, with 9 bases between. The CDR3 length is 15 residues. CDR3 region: CASSYFAGSGNTIYF. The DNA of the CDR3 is TGTGCCAGCAGTTATTTTGCGGGCTCTGGAAACACCATATATTTT.

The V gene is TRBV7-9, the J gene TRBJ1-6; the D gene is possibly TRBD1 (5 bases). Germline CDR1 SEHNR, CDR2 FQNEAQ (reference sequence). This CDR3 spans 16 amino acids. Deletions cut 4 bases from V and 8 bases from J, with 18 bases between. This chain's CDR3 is CASSSTRQNSDSPLHF. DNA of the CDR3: TGTGCCAGCAGCTCTACTCGACAGAATAGTGATTCACCCCTCCACTTT.

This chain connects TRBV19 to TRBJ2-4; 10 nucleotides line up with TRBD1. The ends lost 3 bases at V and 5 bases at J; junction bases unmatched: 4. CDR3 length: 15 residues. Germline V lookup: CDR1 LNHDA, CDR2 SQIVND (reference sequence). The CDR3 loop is CASSIGTGVENIQYF. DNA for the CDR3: TGTGCCAGTAGTATCGGGACAGGGGTCGAAAACATTCAGTACTTC.

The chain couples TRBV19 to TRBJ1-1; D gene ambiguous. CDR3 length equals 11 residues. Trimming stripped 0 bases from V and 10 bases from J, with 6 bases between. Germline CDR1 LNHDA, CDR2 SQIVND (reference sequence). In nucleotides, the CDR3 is TGTGCCAGTAGTATAGATCGGCGAGCTTTCTTT. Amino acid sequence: CASSIDRRAFF.

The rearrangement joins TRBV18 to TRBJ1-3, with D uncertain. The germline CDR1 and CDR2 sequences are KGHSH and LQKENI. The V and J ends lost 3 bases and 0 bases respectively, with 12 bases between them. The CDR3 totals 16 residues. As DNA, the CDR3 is TGTGCCAGCTCACCCACCGGGAGCCGCTCTGGAAACACCATATATTTT. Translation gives CASSPTGSRSGNTIYF. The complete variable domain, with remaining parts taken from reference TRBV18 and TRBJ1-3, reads NAGVMQNPRHLVRRRGQEARLRCSPMKGHSHVYWYRQLPEEGLKFMVYLQKENIIDESGMPKERFSAEFPKEGPSILRIQQVVRGDSAAYFCASSPTGSRSGNTIYFGEGSWLTVV.

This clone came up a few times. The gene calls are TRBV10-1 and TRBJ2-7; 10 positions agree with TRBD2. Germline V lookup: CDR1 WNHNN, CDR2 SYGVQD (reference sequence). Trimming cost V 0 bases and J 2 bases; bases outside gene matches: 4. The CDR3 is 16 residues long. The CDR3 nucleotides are TGCGCCAGCAGTGAGTCTGGGACTAGCGTGCCCTACGAGCAGTACTTC. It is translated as CASSESGTSVPYEQYF.

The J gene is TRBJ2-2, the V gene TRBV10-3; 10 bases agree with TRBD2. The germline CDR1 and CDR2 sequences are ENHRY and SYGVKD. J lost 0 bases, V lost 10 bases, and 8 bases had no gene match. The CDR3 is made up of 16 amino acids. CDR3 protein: CANSKAGGTNTGELFF. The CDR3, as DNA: TGTGCCAACTCCAAAGCGGGAGGGACGAACACCGGGGAGCTGTTTTTT.

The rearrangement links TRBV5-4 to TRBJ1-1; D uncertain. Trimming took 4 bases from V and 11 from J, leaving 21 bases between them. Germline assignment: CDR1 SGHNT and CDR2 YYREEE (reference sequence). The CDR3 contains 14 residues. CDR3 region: CASSLYGSQIWAFF. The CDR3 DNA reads TGTGCCAGCAGCCTGTACGGGAGCCAGATATGGGCTTTCTTT.

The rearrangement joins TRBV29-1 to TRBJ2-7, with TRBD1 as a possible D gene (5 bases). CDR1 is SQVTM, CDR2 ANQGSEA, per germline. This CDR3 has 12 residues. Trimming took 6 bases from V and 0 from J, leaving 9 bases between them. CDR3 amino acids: CSVKDTSYEQYF. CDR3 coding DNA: TGCAGCGTAAAGGACACCTCCTACGAGCAGTACTTC.

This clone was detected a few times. CDR3 protein: CASSPTGANTEAFF. The CDR3 DNA reads TGCGCCAGCAGCCCCACCGGGGCAAACACTGAAGCTTTCTTT. V is TRBV4-1 and J is TRBJ1-1; D might be TRBD1 (5 bases). The V gene lost 4 bases and the J gene lost 2 bases, with 11 bases spanning the gap. Germline V lookup: CDR1 MGHRA, CDR2 YSYEKL. CDR3 size: 14 residues.

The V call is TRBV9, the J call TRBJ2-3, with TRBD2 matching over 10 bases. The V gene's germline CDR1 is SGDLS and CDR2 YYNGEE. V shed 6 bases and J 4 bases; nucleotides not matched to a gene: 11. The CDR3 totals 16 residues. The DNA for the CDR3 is TGTGCCAGCACAGAGGCCGGGACTAGCGTTGCAGATACGCAGTATTTT. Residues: CASTEAGTSVADTQYF.

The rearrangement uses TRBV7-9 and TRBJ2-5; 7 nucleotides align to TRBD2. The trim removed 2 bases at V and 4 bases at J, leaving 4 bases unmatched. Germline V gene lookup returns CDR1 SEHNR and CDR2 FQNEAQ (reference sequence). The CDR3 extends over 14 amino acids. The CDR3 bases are TGTGCCAGCAGCTTAATTCCGGGGGGAGAGACCCAGTACTTC. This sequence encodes CASSLIPGGETQYF.

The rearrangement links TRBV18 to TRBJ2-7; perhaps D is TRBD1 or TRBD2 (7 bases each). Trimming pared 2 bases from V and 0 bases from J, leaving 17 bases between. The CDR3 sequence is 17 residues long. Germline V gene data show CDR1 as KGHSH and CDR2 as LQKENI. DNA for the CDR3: TGTGCCAGCTCACCAACAAGCGGGACAGCGTCCTCCTACGAGCAGTACTTC. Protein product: CASSPTSGTASSYEQYF.

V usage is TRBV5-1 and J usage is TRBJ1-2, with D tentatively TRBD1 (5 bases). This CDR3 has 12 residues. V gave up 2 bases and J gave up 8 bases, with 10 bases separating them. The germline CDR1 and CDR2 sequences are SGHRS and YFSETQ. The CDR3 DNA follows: TGCGCCAGCAGCTTAGGGGAGTGGGGCTACACCTTC. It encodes CASSLGEWGYTF.

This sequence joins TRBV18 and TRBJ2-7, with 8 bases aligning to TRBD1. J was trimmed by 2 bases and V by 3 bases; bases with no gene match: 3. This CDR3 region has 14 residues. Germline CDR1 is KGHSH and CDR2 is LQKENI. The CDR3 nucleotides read TGTGCCAGCTCACCCGGGACAGGAGCCTACGAGCAGTACTTC. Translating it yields CASSPGTGAYEQYF. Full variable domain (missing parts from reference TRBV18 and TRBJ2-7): NAGVMQNPRHLVRRRGQEARLRCSPMKGHSHVYWYRQLPEEGLKFMVYLQKENIIDESGMPKERFSAEFPKEGPSILRIQQVVRGDSAAYFCASSPGTGAYEQYFGPGTRLTVT.

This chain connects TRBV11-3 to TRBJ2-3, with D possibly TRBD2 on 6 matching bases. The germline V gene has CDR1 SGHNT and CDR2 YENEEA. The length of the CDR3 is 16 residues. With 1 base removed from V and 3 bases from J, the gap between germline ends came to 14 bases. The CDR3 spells CASSLVPLAWTDTQYF. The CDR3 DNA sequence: TGTGCCAGCAGCTTAGTCCCTCTAGCGTGGACAGATACGCAGTATTTT.

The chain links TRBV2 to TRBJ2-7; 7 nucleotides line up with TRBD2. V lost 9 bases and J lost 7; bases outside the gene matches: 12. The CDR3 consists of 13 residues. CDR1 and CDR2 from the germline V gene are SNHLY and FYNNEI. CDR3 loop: CASTWTSEGEQYF. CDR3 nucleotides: TGTGCCAGTACCTGGACTAGTGAGGGAGAGCAGTACTTC.

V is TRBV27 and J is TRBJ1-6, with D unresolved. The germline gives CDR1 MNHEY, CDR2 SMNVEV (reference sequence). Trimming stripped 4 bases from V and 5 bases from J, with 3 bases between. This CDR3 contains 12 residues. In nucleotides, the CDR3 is TGTGCCAGCAGTTCCAATAATTCACCCCTCCACTTT. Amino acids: CASSSNNSPLHF.

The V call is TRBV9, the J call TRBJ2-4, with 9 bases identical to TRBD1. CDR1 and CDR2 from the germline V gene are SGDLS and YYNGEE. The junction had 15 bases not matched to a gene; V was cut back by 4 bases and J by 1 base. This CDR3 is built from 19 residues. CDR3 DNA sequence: TGTGCCAGCAGCACCGGGACAGGGCCTCTAAGGTGGGCCAAAAACATTCAGTACTTC. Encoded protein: CASSTGTGPLRWAKNIQYF.

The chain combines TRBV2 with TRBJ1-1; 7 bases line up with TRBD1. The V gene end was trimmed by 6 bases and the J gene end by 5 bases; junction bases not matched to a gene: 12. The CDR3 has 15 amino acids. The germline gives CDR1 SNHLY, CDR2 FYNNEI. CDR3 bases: TGTGCCAGCAGAGACCAACAGGGGCTAGGGACTGAAGCTTTCTTT. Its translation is CASRDQQGLGTEAFF.